A single T cell receptor (beta chain) is shown here with its context. This specimen comes from a study of blood T cell repertoires in COVID-19. Turning to the study itself: The cDNA or gDNA used as material had been derived from T cells, B-cell-depleted T cells, or PBMCs.

From germline, CDR1 is SGHKS and CDR2 YYEKEE (reference sequence). This CDR3 spans 15 amino acids. V was clipped by 3 bases and J by 2 bases; unmatched bases: 8. Per the original data handling: Reference gene primer amplification in the assay estimated nucleated cell counts. Profiled with immunoSEQ multiplex PCR; TCRdb holds only in-frame clones, not every one. V and J calls plus clone size are reproduced from that table; the DNA served to infer D and trimming. Among around 200,000 clones listed, roughly 85% were seen once. J is TRBJ2-7 and V is TRBV5-5; 7 bases are a match to TRBD2. Sequences were obtained from peripheral blood. The TCR sequence derives from a woman aged 80 or over with acute or convalescent COVID-19. The CDR3 bases are TGTGCCAGCAGCTACCGCCAACTAGCGACCTACGAGCAGTACTTC. It codes for CASSYRQLATYEQYF.